This T cell receptor (beta chain) was found in a study of blood T cell repertoires in COVID-19. Source study methods: How many nucleated cells were present was estimated from reference gene primer amplification. Method: immunoSEQ multiplex PCR; TCRdb's copy keeps in-frame clones and lacks some. The V and J calls and clone size come from that table; D and trimming were worked out from the DNA. The repertoire holds about 210,000 clones, over 75% seen once, with approximately 9.2% in the top ten. Either two negative PCRs, clearance, or symptom resolution qualified Cohort 3 donors as recovered. Germline V lookup: CDR1 SGHAT, CDR2 FQDESV (reference sequence). V gave up 4 bases and J gave up 2 bases, with 9 bases separating them. CDR3 length equals 15 residues.

The receptor comes from a man between 35 and 55 years old who had recovered from COVID-19. The chain employs TRBV11-1 and TRBJ2-6; D perhaps matches TRBD2 (5 bases). The sample comprised PBMCs or T cells enriched from blood (not recorded which). The CDR3 DNA sequence: TGTGCCAGCAGCTACCGGGGTCCTGGGGCCAACGTCCTGACTTTC. Residues: CASSYRGPGANVLTF.